This T cell receptor (beta chain) appears in the sequencing data of a study of cytomegalovirus exposure and HLA in healthy donors. The PCR was carried out with 60 Vbeta primers and 13 Jbeta primers. Assay: immunoSEQ multiplex PCR; the TCRdb copy retains only in-frame clones and omits some. The sample has more than 95,000 clones; approximately 17% are singletons. The donors, nominally healthy at sampling, likely had unrecorded immune exposures. The sample comprised PBMCs. The sequence came from a female donor in good health and CMV-seropositive.

CDR3 protein: CASSPLRLGRGYNEQFF. The CDR3 nucleotides read TGTGCCAGCAGCCCCCTTAGACTAGGACGGGGATACAATGAGCAGTTCTTC. The chain links TRBV13 to TRBJ2-1, with D possibly TRBD2 on 6 matching bases. The V gene lost 5 bases and the J gene lost 4 bases, with 21 bases spanning the gap. The CDR3 contains 17 residues. The germline gives CDR1 PRHDT, CDR2 FYEKMQ (reference sequence).